The clone carrying this TCR beta chain appeared a few times. Its specificity is not known. Using its own MiXCR run on the 5' RACE reads, TCRdb lists one record per CDR3 protein. The table records around 450,000 distinct CDR3 sequences, more than 20% of them present only once. The source of the sample is a study of T-cell memory formation after mild COVID-19. On the study more broadly: TCR clusters were mostly confined to one donor each.

Study-level findings and limits: Researchers report contracting CD4+ clones mostly in CM and EM, with CD8+ clones in EMRA. A second wave of clones peaked on day 37, and their SARS-CoV-2 specificity went unconfirmed.

Germline V gene sequence: CDR1 SGHVS, CDR2 FQNEAQ. This CDR3 contains 16 residues. The V gene end was trimmed by 0 bases and the J gene end by 4 bases; junction bases not matched to a gene: 7. The genes are TRBV7-8 and TRBJ2-7; 9 nucleotides agree with TRBD1. Input material: PBMCs or a T cell subset sorted from them (not recorded which). The receptor's source is an adult woman who had mild COVID-19 (a few samples of this study predate the infection). Cell type and time point are not known. In DNA, the CDR3 is TGTGCCAGCAGCTTAGCGCCCGGGACAGGGTTGTACGAGCAGTACTTC. Translated: CASSLAPGTGLYEQYF. The full variable domain, with the rest looked up from reference TRBV7-8 and TRBJ2-7, is GAGVSQSPRYKVAKRGQDVALRCDPISGHVSLFWYQQALGQGPEFLTYFQNEAQLDKSGLPSDRFFAERPEGSVSTLKIQRTQQEDSAVYLCASSLAPGTGLYEQYFGPGTRLTVT.